The source of this TCR beta chain is a study of breast tumors, draining lymph nodes, adjacent tissues. MiXCR was run by TCRdb on the multiplex PCR reads, yielding one entry per CDR3 protein. The sample has 150,000 to 200,000 distinct CDR3 sequences, 30% to 35% seen once. Whole-study results and caveats: Data fit most tumor T cells coming from lymph node, expanding in tumor. Luminal-like breast cancer showed significantly higher tumor–nontumor repertoire similarity than basal-like. Tumor TCR diversity was below lymph nodes but above nontumor tissue.

At least ten counts were recorded for this clonotype. Its target is not known. As the CDR3 is not closed by the conserved phenylalanine or tryptophan, this likely results from a read error. Samples came from axillary lymph nodes draining the breast cancer. Germline lookup yields CDR1 SQVTM and CDR2 ANQGSEA. Trimming removed 5 bases at V and 6 bases at J, with 17 bases between. This CDR3 has 13 amino acids. The sequenced sample was axillary lymph node tissue. This chain links TRBV29-1 with TRBJ2-7; D ambiguous. This TCR was sampled from a female donor with breast cancer. Some clones in this sample may be carry-over from other donors' samples. CDR3 in DNA: TGCAGCGTTAGTGGAAATTCCCTTGCCGAGCAGTACCTC. Its translation is CSVSGNSLAEQYL.